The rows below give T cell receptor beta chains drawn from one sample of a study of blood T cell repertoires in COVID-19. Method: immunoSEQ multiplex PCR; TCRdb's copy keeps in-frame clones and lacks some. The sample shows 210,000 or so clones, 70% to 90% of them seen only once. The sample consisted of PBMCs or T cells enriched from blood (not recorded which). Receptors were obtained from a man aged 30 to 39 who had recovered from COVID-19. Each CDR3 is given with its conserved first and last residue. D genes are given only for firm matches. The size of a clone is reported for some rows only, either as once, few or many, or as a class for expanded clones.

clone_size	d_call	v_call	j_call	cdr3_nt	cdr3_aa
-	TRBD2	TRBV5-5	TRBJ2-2	TGTGCCAGCAGCTCCTCATCTGGGGGGACTAGTAACGGGGAGCTGTTTTTT	CASSSSSGGTSNGELFF
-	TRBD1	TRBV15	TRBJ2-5	TGTGCCACCAGCAGAGATGGACAGGTGCGCCGTGAAGAGACCCAGTACTTC	CATSRDGQVRREETQYF
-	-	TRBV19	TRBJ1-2	TGTGCCAGTACCCCTAGGGGCGGCGGGACGGACTATGGCTACACCTTC	CASTPRGGGTDYGYTF
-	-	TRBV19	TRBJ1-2	TGTGCCAGTCCCCCTTTAATTTATCCCCGCTACACCTTC	CASPPLIYPRYTF
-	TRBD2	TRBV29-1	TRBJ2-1	TGCAGCGCAGCGGGGGCGACCTACAATGAGCAGTTCTTC	CSAAGATYNEQFF
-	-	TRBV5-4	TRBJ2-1	TGTGCCAGCAGCAAAGGACCGGGGGAGCAGTTCTTC	CASSKGPGEQFF
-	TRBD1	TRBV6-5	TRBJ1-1	TGTGCCAGCAGCTCGCCAACAGGGGGCGTCACTGAAGCTTTCTTT	CASSSPTGGVTEAFF
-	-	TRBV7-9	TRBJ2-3	TGTGCCTCTACAGGGAGGGACACAGATACGCAGTATTTT	CASTGRDTDTQYF
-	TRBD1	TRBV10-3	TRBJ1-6	TGTGCCATCAGGGGGACAGCTCTTAATTCACCCCTCCACTTT	CAIRGTALNSPLHF
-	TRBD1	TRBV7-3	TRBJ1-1	TGTGCCAGCAGTGCGACAGGGCTGAACACTGAAGCTTTCTTT	CASSATGLNTEAFF
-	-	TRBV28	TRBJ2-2	TGTGCCAGCAGTTTCAGGCAGTCCGGGGAGCTGTTTTTT	CASSFRQSGELFF
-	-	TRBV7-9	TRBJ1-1	TGTGCCAGCAGCTTAGGGGTGGAGGGCACTGAAGCTTTCTTT	CASSLGVEGTEAFF
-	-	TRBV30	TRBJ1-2	TGTGCCTGGAGGGAAGACAGGAGGTTCGGCTACACCTTC	CAWREDRRFGYTF
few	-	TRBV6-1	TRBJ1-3	TGTGCCAGCAGTGAAAGGATACAAACAGTAAACACCATATATTTT	CASSERIQTVNTIYF
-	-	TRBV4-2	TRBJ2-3	TGTGCCAGCAGCCAGGCTGATGGGACTCTCGGGCGTCGCACAGATACGCAGTATTTT	CASSQADGTLGRRTDTQYF
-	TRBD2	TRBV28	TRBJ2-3	TGTGCCAGCAGTTTCTTTGGACTAGCGGGACACACAGATACGCAGTATTTT	CASSFFGLAGHTDTQYF
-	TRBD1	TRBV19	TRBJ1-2	TGTGCCAGTACTATGGACAGGGTAGGTGGCTACACCTTC	CASTMDRVGGYTF
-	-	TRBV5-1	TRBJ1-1	TGCGCCAGCACCCTTAGGATTGGGGCTCTCACTGAAGCTTTCTTT	CASTLRIGALTEAFF
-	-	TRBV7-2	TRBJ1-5	TGTGCCAGCAGCCGGAGTTTGGGTCCCCTTAGCAATCAGCCCCAGCATTTT	CASSRSLGPLSNQPQHF
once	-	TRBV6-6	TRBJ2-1	TGCGGGGCAGGGGTCGTTTACAATGAGCAGTTCTTC	CGAGVVYNEQFF
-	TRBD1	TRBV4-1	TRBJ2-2	TGCGCCAGCAGCCAAACCCGGGACAGGGGGCCGGTCACCGGGGAGCTGTTTTTT	CASSQTRDRGPVTGELFF
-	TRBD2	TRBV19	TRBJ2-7	TGTGCCAGTAGGGGAGGGAATTGGTACGAGCAGTACTTC	CASRGGNWYEQYF
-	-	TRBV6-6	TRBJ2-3	TGTGCCAGCAAAAGCACGGGTGCAGATACGCAGTATTTT	CASKSTGADTQYF
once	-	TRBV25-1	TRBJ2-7	TGTGCCACCTCTGGCAGGTCCTACGAGCAGTACTTC	CATSGRSYEQYF
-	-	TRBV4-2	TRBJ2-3	TGTGCCAGCAGCTCCAGGGGCGCAGATACGCAGTATTTT	CASSSRGADTQYF
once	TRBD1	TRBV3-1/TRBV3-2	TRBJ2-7	TGTGCCAGCAGCCAAGTTTCCGGGACAGGTACATCCTACGAGCAGTACTTC	CASSQVSGTGTSYEQYF
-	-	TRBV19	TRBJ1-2	TGTGCCAGTACTGAACTCGGACAGTTTAACTATGGCTACACCTTC	CASTELGQFNYGYTF
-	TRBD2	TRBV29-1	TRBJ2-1	TGCAGCGTTACCAGGGGACTAGCGGGAGGAACGGATGAGCAGTTCTTC	CSVTRGLAGGTDEQFF
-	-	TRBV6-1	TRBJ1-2	TGTGCCAGCAGGGAAGGTCCTTATGGCTACACCTTC	CASREGPYGYTF
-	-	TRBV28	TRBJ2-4	-	CASSTSTGRGNIQYF